Sequencing of this T cell receptor (beta chain) was carried out in a study of blood T cell repertoires in COVID-19. On the study more broadly: T cells, B-cell-depleted T cells, or PBMCs supplied cDNA or gDNA.

The method was immunoSEQ multiplex PCR; TCRdb's version includes in-frame clones alone and lacks a portion of them. The table shows roughly 410,000 clones, with 75% to 90% occurring only once. This clonotype originated in a middle-aged woman with COVID-19, enrolled during active disease. The sequencing input was peripheral blood.

The chain's CDR3 is CASTWGPHSGYTF. The CDR3 coding sequence is TGTGCCAGCACCTGGGGGCCCCATTCCGGCTACACCTTC. This rearrangement joins TRBV12-3 or TRBV12-4 to TRBJ1-2; D is possibly TRBD1 (6 bases). There are 13 residues in the CDR3. V dropped 7 bases and J dropped 8 bases, with 17 bases sitting between them.